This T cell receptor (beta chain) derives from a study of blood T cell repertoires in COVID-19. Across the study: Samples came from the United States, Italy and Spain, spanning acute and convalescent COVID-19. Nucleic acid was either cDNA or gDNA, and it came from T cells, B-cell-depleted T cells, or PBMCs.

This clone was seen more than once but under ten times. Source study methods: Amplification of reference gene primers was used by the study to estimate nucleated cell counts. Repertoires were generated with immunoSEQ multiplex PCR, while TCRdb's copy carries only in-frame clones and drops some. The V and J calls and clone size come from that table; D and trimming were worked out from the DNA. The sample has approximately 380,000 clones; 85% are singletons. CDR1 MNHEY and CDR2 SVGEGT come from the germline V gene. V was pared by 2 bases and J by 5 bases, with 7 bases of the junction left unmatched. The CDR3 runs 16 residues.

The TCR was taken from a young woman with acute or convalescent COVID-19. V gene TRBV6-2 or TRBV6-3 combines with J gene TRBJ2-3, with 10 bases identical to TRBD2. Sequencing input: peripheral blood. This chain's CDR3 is CASSYHPAGGGDTQYF. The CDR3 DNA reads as TGTGCCAGCAGTTACCATCCAGCGGGGGGGGGAGATACGCAGTATTTT.